A single sample is the source of the 22 T cell receptor beta chains below, sequenced in a study of blood T cell repertoires in COVID-19. Here immunoSEQ multiplex PCR was the method, and the copy in TCRdb shows in-frame clones only, minus some. The table has over 130,000 clones, around 87% seen once. Sequencing input: peripheral blood. The receptors come from a woman aged 55-69 years with active or convalescent COVID-19.

This chain joins TRBV18 and TRBJ1-1; 7 nucleotides match TRBD1. V lost 4 bases and J lost 0; bases outside the gene matches: 5. CDR3 length equals 15 residues. Germline lookup yields CDR1 KGHSH and CDR2 LQKENI. The CDR3 DNA reads as TGTGCCAGCTCACAGGGACAGCTAATGAACACTGAAGCTTTCTTT. As protein: CASSQGQLMNTEAFF.

V usage is TRBV30 and J usage is TRBJ1-2; 8 nucleotides line up with TRBD1. Germline values: CDR1 GTSNPN, CDR2 SVGIG (reference sequence). The CDR3 has 12 amino acids. J lost 4 bases, V lost 5 bases, and 3 bases had no gene match. The CDR3 DNA reads TGTGCCTGGCTAGACAGGGGCTATGGCTACACCTTC. It specifies CAWLDRGYGYTF.

This clone was observed a handful of times. The chain carries TRBV12-3 or TRBV12-4 and TRBJ1-3, with D possibly TRBD1 on 5 matching bases. This CDR3 comprises 12 residues. Trimming stripped 6 bases from V and 4 bases from J, with 7 bases between. The CDR3 region is CASSPGGNTIYF. The CDR3 DNA reads as TGTGCCAGCAGCCCAGGGGGAAACACCATATATTTT.

By share, this clone counts as medium-sized (0.01 to 0.1%). The chain employs TRBV14 and TRBJ2-1, with 9 bases lining up with TRBD1. Germline V gene sequence: CDR1 SGHDN, CDR2 FVKESK. This CDR3 is 16 amino acids long. V was clipped by 3 bases and J by 5 bases; unmatched bases: 8. The CDR3 DNA is TGTGCCAGCAGCCATATACCGGGACAGGGAGACAATGAGCAGTTCTTC. Translating it yields CASSHIPGQGDNEQFF.

The chain uses TRBV2 and TRBJ2-2, with D tentatively TRBD2 (6 bases). The germline V and J ends were trimmed by 5 bases and 2 bases, with 12 bases remaining between them. CDR1 and CDR2 (germline): SNHLY, FYNNEI. This CDR3 region has 15 residues. CDR3 bases: TGTGCCAGCAGTCGAAGCGGGTTTAACACCGGGGAGCTGTTTTTT. The encoded protein is CASSRSGFNTGELFF.

The rearrangement links TRBV27 to TRBJ2-1, with D maybe TRBD1 (6 bases). The CDR3 loop spans 14 amino acids. V was clipped by 5 bases and J by 7 bases, with 15 bases between them. Germline CDR1 MNHEY, CDR2 SMNVEV (reference sequence). CDR3 sequence: CASSGSGVWNEQFF. CDR3 nucleotides: TGTGCCAGCAGTGGCTCAGGGGTATGGAATGAGCAGTTCTTC.

The rearrangement joins TRBV18 to TRBJ2-3; D is perhaps TRBD1 (5 bases). Looked up from germline, CDR1 is KGHSH and CDR2 is LQKENI. Trimming shortened V by 3 bases and J by 2 bases, and 6 bases separated the two germline ends. The length of the CDR3 is 13 residues. The CDR3 loop is CASSPTVTDTQYF. The CDR3 DNA reads as TGTGCCAGCTCACCGACAGTCACAGATACGCAGTATTTT.

The gene calls are TRBV3-1 (or the pseudogene TRBV3-2) and TRBJ2-3, with D unclear. V lost 1 base and J lost 8, with 10 bases in between. CDR1 and CDR2 from the germline V gene are LGHDT and YNNKEL (reference sequence). This CDR3 comprises 13 residues. The CDR3 region has the DNA TGTGCCAGCAGCCAAGCAGGCCCCCTTACGCAGTATTTT. This gives the protein CASSQAGPLTQYF.

CDR3 sequence (DNA): TGTGCCAGCAGTCAAAGACTAGCGGGGAGTTCAGAGACCCAGTACTTC. Amino acids: CASSQRLAGSSETQYF. The V gene is TRBV27, the J gene TRBJ2-5; 11 nucleotides line up with TRBD2. The CDR3 is 16 amino acids. From germline, CDR1 is MNHEY and CDR2 SMNVEV (reference sequence). V shed 5 bases, J shed 4 bases, and the junction held 9 bases outside the gene matches.

J is TRBJ2-3 and V is TRBV11-3, with 11 bases identical to TRBD2. Germline values: CDR1 SGHNT, CDR2 YENEEA. V lost 5 bases and J lost 2; bases outside the gene matches: 12. This CDR3 is 18 amino acids long. In nucleotides, the CDR3 is TGTGCCAGCAGCGCAGGGGGCCAGACTAGCGGGGCCACAGATACGCAGTATTTT. Encoded protein: CASSAGGQTSGATDTQYF.

The CDR3 reads CASSQARGTDTQYF. The CDR3 DNA follows: TGCGCCAGCAGCCAAGCGAGGGGCACAGATACGCAGTATTTT. J is TRBJ2-3 and V is TRBV4-3; D may be TRBD2 (5 bases). V was trimmed by 1 base and J by 1 base, leaving 6 bases between them. This CDR3 is built from 14 residues. Per germline, CDR1 LGHNA and CDR2 YSLEER.

The genes are TRBV4-3 and TRBJ2-1; D is uncertain. This CDR3 has 15 amino acids. Between the trimmed V and J ends, which lost 1 base and 9 bases, there was a span of 16 bases. In germline, CDR1 is LGHNA, CDR2 YSLEER. CDR3 protein: CASSQGSLSHGEQFF. In DNA, the CDR3 is TGCGCCAGCAGCCAAGGATCCCTCAGTCATGGTGAGCAGTTCTTC.

This sequence joins TRBV9 and TRBJ1-4; TRBD1 is a possible D gene (6 bases). The germline V and J ends were trimmed by 5 bases and 8 bases, with 10 bases remaining between them. Germline CDR1 and CDR2: SGDLS and YYNGEE. The CDR3 is made up of 12 amino acids. This CDR3 reads CASSRGQEKLFF. The CDR3 DNA reads TGTGCCAGCAGTAGAGGACAGGAAAAACTGTTTTTT.

The chain uses TRBV2 and TRBJ2-6; perhaps TRBD1 as D (6 bases). The CDR3 length is 15 residues. Germline V gene lookup returns CDR1 SNHLY and CDR2 FYNNEI. Trimming left V 2 bases short and J 2 bases short, with 7 bases between. CDR3 region: CASSEQGTGANVLTF. For the CDR3, the DNA is TGTGCCAGCAGTGAACAGGGGACTGGGGCCAACGTCCTGACTTTC.

V gene TRBV6-5 combines with J gene TRBJ1-1; 7 positions agree with TRBD1. The V gene's germline CDR1 is MNHEY and CDR2 SVGAGI. V lost 5 bases and J lost 4; bases outside the gene matches: 7. This CDR3 is built from 14 residues. CDR3 loop: CASSPLTGSTEAFF. As DNA, the CDR3 is TGTGCCAGCAGTCCATTGACAGGGAGCACTGAAGCTTTCTTT.

V and J are TRBV4-3 and TRBJ2-7; 7 bases fit TRBD1. Per germline, CDR1 LGHNA and CDR2 YSLEER. The CDR3 has 15 amino acids. Germline trimming cut 2 bases from V and 3 bases from J; bases unmatched to any gene: 7. DNA of the CDR3: TGCGCCAGCAGCCAACAGGGGGTTCCGTACTACGAGCAGTACTTC. It codes for CASSQQGVPYYEQYF.

This chain joins TRBV30 and TRBJ2-2, with D perhaps TRBD2 (5 bases). Germline CDR1 is GTSNPN and CDR2 is SVGIG (reference sequence). The CDR3 spans 15 residues. V dropped 0 bases and J dropped 0 bases, with 8 bases sitting between them. The CDR3 protein is CAWSVLGPNTGELFF. CDR3 DNA: TGTGCCTGGAGTGTACTAGGGCCGAACACCGGGGAGCTGTTTTTT. Filled out from reference TRBV30 and TRBJ2-2, the complete variable domain reads SQTIHQWPATLVQPVGSPLSLECTVEGTSNPNLYWYRQAAGRGLQLLFYSVGIGQISSEVPQNLSASRPQDRQFILSSKKLLLSDSGFYLCAWSVLGPNTGELFFGEGSRLTVL.

The rearrangement joins TRBV5-1 to TRBJ2-1; 15 bases are shared with TRBD2. This CDR3 spans 17 amino acids. Germline CDR1 is SGHRS and CDR2 is YFSETQ. With V trimmed by 4 bases and J by 8 bases, 10 bases remained unmatched. The CDR3: CASSRSGTSGGLDEQFF. CDR3 DNA sequence: TGCGCCAGCAGCCGATCCGGGACTAGCGGGGGGCTGGATGAGCAGTTCTTC. The full variable domain, its missing parts supplied by reference TRBV5-1 and TRBJ2-1, is KAGVTQTPRYLIKTRGQQVTLSCSPISGHRSVSWYQQTPGQGLQFLFEYFSETQRNKGNFPGRFSGRQFSNSRSEMNVSTLELGDSALYLCASSRSGTSGGLDEQFFGPGTRLTVL.

This clone was picked up a small number of times. The rearrangement links TRBV5-4 to TRBJ2-1; the match to TRBD2 covers 10 bases. CDR3 length: 12 amino acids. Trimming cost V 4 bases and J 11 bases; bases outside gene matches: 3. Germline values: CDR1 SGHNT, CDR2 YYREEE (reference sequence). CDR3: CASSVLAGQQFF. The CDR3 nucleotides are TGTGCCAGCAGCGTACTAGCGGGGCAGCAGTTCTTC.

The gene calls are TRBV7-9 and TRBJ2-1; D unresolved. This CDR3 is 13 amino acids long. Trimming took 3 bases from V and 9 from J, leaving 12 bases between them. CDR1 is SEHNR and CDR2 is FQNEAQ in the germline V gene (reference sequence). The CDR3 DNA is TGTGCCAGCAGCTTGTTGCTATCTCCTGAGCAGTTCTTC. Translation: CASSLLLSPEQFF.

This clone was observed a few times. The chain employs TRBV4-2 and TRBJ2-4; 7 nucleotides match TRBD1. Germline V lookup: CDR1 LGHNA, CDR2 YNFKEQ. This CDR3 is 15 amino acids long. V lost 0 bases, J lost 6 bases, and 5 bases stayed unmatched. CDR3 nucleotides: TGTGCCAGCAGCCAAGAAACAGGGGTGAGAAACATTCAGTACTTC. Translating it yields CASSQETGVRNIQYF.

On this clone itself: One end of the junction does not line up with germline, which may come from a read error. The chain joins TRBV29-1 to TRBJ2-7; D may be TRBD1 (6 bases). The CDR3 is 13 amino acids. Looked up from germline, CDR1 is SQVTM and CDR2 is ANQGSEA. CDR3: CSAEQGGKGEQYF. The CDR3 coding sequence is TGCAGCGCTGAACAGGGTGGTAAGGGCGAGCAGTACTTC.